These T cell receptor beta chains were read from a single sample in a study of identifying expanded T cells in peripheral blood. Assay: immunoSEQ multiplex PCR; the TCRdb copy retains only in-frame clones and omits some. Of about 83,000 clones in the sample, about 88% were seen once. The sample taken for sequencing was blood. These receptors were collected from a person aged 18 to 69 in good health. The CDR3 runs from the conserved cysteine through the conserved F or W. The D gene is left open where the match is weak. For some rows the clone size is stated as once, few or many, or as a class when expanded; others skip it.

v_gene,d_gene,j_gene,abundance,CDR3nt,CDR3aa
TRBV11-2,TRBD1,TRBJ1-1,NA,TGTGCCAGCAGCTTAGTCAGGCAGGGGGGCACTGAAGCTTTCTTT,CASSLVRQGGTEAFF
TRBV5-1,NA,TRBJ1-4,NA,TGCGCCAGCAGTCGGGACGGGAATGAAAAACTGTTTTTT,CASSRDGNEKLFF
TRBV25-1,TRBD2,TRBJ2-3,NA,TGTGCCAGCAGTGAGGTGAGGGGACTAGCCACAGATACGCAGTATTTT,CASSEVRGLATDTQYF
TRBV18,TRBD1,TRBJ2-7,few,TGTGCCAGCTCACCTCAGGGGGTTCCCTCCTACGAGCAGTACTTC,CASSPQGVPSYEQYF
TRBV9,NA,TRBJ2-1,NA,TGTGCCAGCAGCGTAGATGGCAGGGGCGGCTACAATGAGCAGTTCTTC,CASSVDGRGGYNEQFF
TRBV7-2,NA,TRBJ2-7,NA,TGTGCCAGCAGCTTAATCGGGGGCTACGAGCAGTACTTC,CASSLIGGYEQYF
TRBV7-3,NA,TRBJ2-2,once,TGTGCCAGCAGCTTAACGGGCGCAGCTCAAAGGACCGGGGAGCTGTTTTTT,CASSLTGAAQRTGELFF
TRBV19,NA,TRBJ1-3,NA,TGTGCCAGTAGTACGCCCGGAAACACCATATATTTT,CASSTPGNTIYF
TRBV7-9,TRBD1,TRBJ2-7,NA,TGTGCCAGCAGCTTAGTCGGGACAGGGGAGTACTTC,CASSLVGTGEYF
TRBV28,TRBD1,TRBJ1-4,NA,TGTGCCAGCAGTTTAGGACAGGGGACGAATGAAAAACTGTTTTTT,CASSLGQGTNEKLFF
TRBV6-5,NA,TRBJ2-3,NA,TGTGCCAGCAGTCGGCTAGGGGTAGGCGCAGATACGCAGTATTTT,CASSRLGVGADTQYF
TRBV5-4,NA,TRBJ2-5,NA,TGTGCCAGCAGCCTCGGATGGACCCAGTACTTC,CASSLGWTQYF
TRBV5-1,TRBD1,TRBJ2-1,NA,TGCGCCAGCAGCCCCGGGACAGGGGAGGATGAGCAGTTCTTC,CASSPGTGEDEQFF
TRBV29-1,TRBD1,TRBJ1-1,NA,TGCAGCGTTGAAGGGGGACAGGCGAACACTGAAGCTTTCTTT,CSVEGGQANTEAFF
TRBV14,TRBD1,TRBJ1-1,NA,TGTGCCAGCAGCCGGACAGGGGGAACTGAAGCTTTCTTT,CASSRTGGTEAFF
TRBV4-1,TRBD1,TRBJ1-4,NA,TGCGCCAGCAGCCCTCCGGGACAGCAGAATGAAAAACTGTTTTTT,CASSPPGQQNEKLFF
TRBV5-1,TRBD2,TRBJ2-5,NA,TGCGCCAGCAGCGGCCCGCTAGCGGTGGGGCCCGAGACCCAGTACTTC,CASSGPLAVGPETQYF
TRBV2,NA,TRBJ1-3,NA,TGTGCCAGCAGTGTCCAGGAGACTGGAAACACCATATATTTT,CASSVQETGNTIYF
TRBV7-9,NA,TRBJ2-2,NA,TGTGCCAGCAGCCCCTCGGGGTCCGGGGAGCTGTTTTTT,CASSPSGSGELFF
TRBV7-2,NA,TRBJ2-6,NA,TGTGCCAGCAGCTTATTTGGCAGTCGTTCCTCTGGGGCCAACGTCCTGACTTTC,CASSLFGSRSSGANVLTF
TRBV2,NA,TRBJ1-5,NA,TGTGCCAGCAGTTACGGGCCATGGCAGCCCCAGCATTTT,CASSYGPWQPQHF
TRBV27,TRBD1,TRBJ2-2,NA,TGTGCCAGCAGTTCGTGGGACAGGGGGCGCGTGGGGGAGCTGTTTTTT,CASSSWDRGRVGELFF
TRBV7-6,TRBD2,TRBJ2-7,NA,TGTGCCAGCAGCTTAGTCGGACTAGCGGACGAGCAGTACTTC,CASSLVGLADEQYF
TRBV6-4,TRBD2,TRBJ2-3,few,TGTGCCAGCAGTGACTCCAGCGGGGGGGCAGATACGCAGTATTTT,CASSDSSGGADTQYF
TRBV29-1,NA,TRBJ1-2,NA,TGCAGCGTTGCCGGGGGCGATGGCTACACCTTC,CSVAGGDGYTF
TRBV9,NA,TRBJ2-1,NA,TGTGCCAGCAGCGTAGCGGCGGCCTCCTACAATGAGCAGTTCTTC,CASSVAAASYNEQFF
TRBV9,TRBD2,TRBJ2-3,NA,TGTGCCAGCAGCCCAAGCGGGAGGGTTCAAGGGGATACGCAGTATTTT,CASSPSGRVQGDTQYF
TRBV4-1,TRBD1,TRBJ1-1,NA,TGCGCCAGCAGCCAAAAGGGGACAGGAGGCCTGAACACTGAAGCTTTCTTT,CASSQKGTGGLNTEAFF
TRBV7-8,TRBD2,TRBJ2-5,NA,TGTGCCAGCAGCTTATTAGCGGGGGCGCAAGAGACCCAGTACTTC,CASSLLAGAQETQYF
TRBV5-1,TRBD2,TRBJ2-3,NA,TGCGCCAGCAGCTTGGCTGGGCGGGGGGCCTTGACAGATACGCAGTATTTT,CASSLAGRGALTDTQYF
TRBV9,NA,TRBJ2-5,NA,TGTGCCAGCAGCGTAGGGGGACTCCCGGAGACCCAGTACTTC,CASSVGGLPETQYF
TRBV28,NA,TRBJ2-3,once,TGTGCCAGCAGCCCTCTTGTAACCACAGATACGCAGTATTTT,CASSPLVTTDTQYF
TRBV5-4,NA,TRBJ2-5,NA,TGTGCCAGCAGCCCAGTTGGTATGCAAGAGACCCAGTACTTC,CASSPVGMQETQYF
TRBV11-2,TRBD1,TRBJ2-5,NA,TGTGCCAGCAGCCAGGGACAGCAAGAGACCCAGTACTTC,CASSQGQQETQYF
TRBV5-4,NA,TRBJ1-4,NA,TGTGCCAGCAGCCGCACGGGGGATACCGCAACTAATGAAAAACTGTTTTTT,CASSRTGDTATNEKLFF
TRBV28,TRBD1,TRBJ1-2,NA,TGTGCCAGCAGCTCTCCGGGACAGGGGGCGCGGAGAGGCTATGGCTACACCTTC,CASSSPGQGARRGYGYTF
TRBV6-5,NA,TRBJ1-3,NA,TGTGCCAGCAGTTACCCCTTAAACACCATATATTTT,CASSYPLNTIYF
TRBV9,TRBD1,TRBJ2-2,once,TGTGCCAGCAGGGGACAGGGCGATCCCACCGGGGAGCTGTTTTTT,CASRGQGDPTGELFF
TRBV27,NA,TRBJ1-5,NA,TGTGCCAGCAGCATGACAGTTTATCAGCCCCAGCATTTT,CASSMTVYQPQHF
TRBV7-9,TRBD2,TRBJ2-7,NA,TGTGCCAGCAGCTTAGCGGGAGGGGACTACGAGCAGTACTTC,CASSLAGGDYEQYF
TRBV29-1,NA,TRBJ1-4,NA,TGCAGCGTTGCAGAGACAGCAAGAAATGAAAAACTGTTTTTT,CSVAETARNEKLFF
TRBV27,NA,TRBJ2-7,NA,TGTGCCAGCAGTTTAGGGGGACGTTTATCCTACGAGCAGTACTTC,CASSLGGRLSYEQYF
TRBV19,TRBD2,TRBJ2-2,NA,TGTGCCAGTAGTATCACTAGCGGGAGCACCGGGGAGCTGTTTTTT,CASSITSGSTGELFF
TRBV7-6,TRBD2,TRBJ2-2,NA,TGTGCCAGCAGTCCACTAGCGGGAGGGCCGGACACCGGGGAGCTGTTTTTT,CASSPLAGGPDTGELFF
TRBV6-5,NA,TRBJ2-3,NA,TGTGCCAGCAGTCCGGGCGCGGGAAGCACAGATACGCAGTATTTT,CASSPGAGSTDTQYF
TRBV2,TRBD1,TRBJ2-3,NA,TGTGCCAGCAGTTTACAGGGGATATTGGATACGCAGTATTTT,CASSLQGILDTQYF